These 14 T cell receptor beta chains were all obtained from the same sample, sequenced in a study of shared clonotypes between healthy human individuals. TCRdb's table, derived via immunoSEQ multiplex PCR, lists solely in-frame clones and lacks some. In the table there are about 450,000 clones, about 85% of which are singletons. Source material: PBMCs. The receptor set was obtained from a woman aged 40 to 55 in good health. Some clones in this sample may be carry-over from other donors' samples.

In regard to this clone: A read error may produce the germline difference seen at one junction end. The V gene is TRBV2, the J gene TRBJ1-1; D unresolved. CDR3 length equals 11 residues. Germline values: CDR1 SNHLY, CDR2 FYNNEI. CDR3 protein: CASSENSEAFF. CDR3 coding DNA: TGTGCCAGCAGTGAGAACAGTGAAGCTTTCTTT.

A note on this clone: The same CDR3 also results from other DNA sequences found in this sample. V gene TRBV6-5 combines with J gene TRBJ1-5; D might be TRBD1 (5 bases). Germline V CDR1 and CDR2: MNHEY, SVGAGI. This CDR3 spans 13 amino acids. The V gene lost 6 bases and the J gene lost 1 base, with 7 bases spanning the gap. The CDR3 DNA reads TGTGCCAGCAGGCGGGACAGCAATCAGCCCCAGCATTTT. Its translation is CASRRDSNQPQHF.

The chain recombines TRBV19 with TRBJ1-2; the D is unclear. V lost 3 bases, J lost 0 bases, and 5 bases lay in between. From germline, CDR1 is LNHDA and CDR2 SQIVND (reference sequence). This CDR3 has 13 residues. CDR3 DNA sequence: TGTGCCAGTAGTATCGGGACTAACTATGGCTACACCTTC. Its protein product is CASSIGTNYGYTF. Combining the CDR3 with reference TRBV19 and TRBJ1-2 gives the whole variable domain DGGITQSPKYLFRKEGQNVTLSCEQNLNHDAMYWYRQDPGQGLRLIYYSQIVNDFQKGDIAEGYSVSREKKESFPLTVTSAQKNPTAFYLCASSIGTNYGYTFGSGTRLTVV.

V usage is TRBV18 and J usage is TRBJ1-3; TRBD1 is a possible D gene (5 bases). The CDR3 loop spans 16 amino acids. The V end was cut by 4 bases, the J end by 0 bases, with 13 bases between. Germline values: CDR1 KGHSH, CDR2 LQKENI. In nucleotides, the CDR3 is TGTGCCAGCTCACGAGGGCCCGGGGCCTCTGGAAACACCATATATTTT. Protein: CASSRGPGASGNTIYF.

The rearrangement joins TRBV15 to TRBJ2-5, with TRBD2 identical over 10 bases. Per germline, CDR1 LNHNV and CDR2 YYDKDF (reference sequence). J gave up 3 bases and V 2 bases, and 3 bases lay outside the gene matches. The CDR3 runs to 15 residues. The chain's CDR3 is CATSRKAGGKETQYF. In DNA form, the CDR3 reads TGTGCCACCAGCAGAAAAGCGGGAGGGAAAGAGACCCAGTACTTC.

The genes are TRBV27 and TRBJ2-7; the match to TRBD2 covers 7 bases. The CDR3 loop spans 15 amino acids. The trim removed 3 bases at V and 3 bases at J, leaving 8 bases unmatched. Germline CDR1 MNHEY, CDR2 SMNVEV (reference sequence). The CDR3 bases are TGTGCCAGCAGTTTGGGGGGGAACGGTTACTACGAGCAGTACTTC. Its translation: CASSLGGNGYYEQYF.

The chain joins TRBV9 to TRBJ2-2; weak D call: TRBD1 (6 bases). The V gene's germline CDR1 is SGDLS and CDR2 YYNGEE. This CDR3 has 18 residues. Trimming cost V 0 bases and J 5 bases, with 20 bases left between them. Here the CDR3 reads CASSVATGSPGLTGELFF. CDR3 nucleotides: TGTGCCAGCAGCGTAGCTACAGGGAGCCCCGGCCTAACCGGGGAGCTGTTTTTT.

This clone is labeled medium-sized (0.01 to 0.1%). V is TRBV9 and J is TRBJ1-1; 9 nucleotides line up with TRBD1. V shed 0 bases and J 6 bases; nucleotides not matched to a gene: 6. The CDR3 has 15 residues. Germline V gives CDR1 SGDLS, CDR2 YYNGEE. The CDR3 sequence: CASSVGGQGHSEAFF. The CDR3 DNA is TGTGCCAGCAGCGTAGGGGGACAGGGCCATTCTGAAGCTTTCTTT.

The rearrangement links TRBV11-2 to TRBJ2-5; a possible D gene is TRBD1 (6 bases). The CDR3 totals 14 residues. CDR1 SGHAT and CDR2 FQNNGV come from the germline V gene. V was pared by 5 bases and J by 7 bases, with 17 bases between. This CDR3 reads CASSPAPGAGTQYF. The CDR3 DNA follows: TGTGCCAGCAGCCCCGCCCCAGGGGCCGGGACCCAGTACTTC.

The V gene is TRBV7-9, the J gene TRBJ1-2; tentatively, D is TRBD1 (5 bases). Germline assignment: CDR1 SEHNR and CDR2 FQNEAQ (reference sequence). The ends were cut back, 3 bases at V and 5 bases at J, with 16 bases in the middle. The CDR3 is 15 amino acids. DNA of the CDR3: TGTGCCAGCAGCTTTTCAGGGACCAAAGCATATGGCTACACCTTC. It encodes CASSFSGTKAYGYTF. The full variable domain, with the rest looked up from reference TRBV7-9 and TRBJ1-2, is DTGVSQNPRHKITKRGQNVTFRCDPISEHNRLYWYRQTLGQGPEFLTYFQNEAQLEKSRLLSDRFSAERPKGSFSTLEIQRTEQGDSAMYLCASSFSGTKAYGYTFGSGTRLTVV.

The chain combines TRBV5-4 with TRBJ2-7; 10 nucleotides line up with TRBD2. The CDR3 consists of 17 residues. Germline-derived CDR1 and CDR2 are SGHNT and YYREEE (reference sequence). V lost 2 bases and J lost 4; bases outside the gene matches: 12. The CDR3 DNA reads TGTGCCAGCAGCTTCGGCCTAGCGGGAGTCATGGGGTACGAGCAGTACTTC. This gives the protein CASSFGLAGVMGYEQYF.

This clone has a single count. The rearrangement joins TRBV19 to TRBJ2-5; the D is unclear. The CDR3 contains 13 residues. CDR1 is LNHDA and CDR2 is SQIVND in the germline V gene (reference sequence). The V end lost 4 bases, the J end lost 4 bases, and 10 bases lay between the germline ends. The CDR3 DNA sequence: TGTGCCAGTAGTAAGGGCAGGTCAGAGACCCAGTACTTC. Translation: CASSKGRSETQYF.

This chain joins TRBV9 and TRBJ2-7, with 10 positions matching TRBD2. Looked up from germline, CDR1 is SGDLS and CDR2 is YYNGEE. This CDR3 has 15 residues. The ends lost 3 bases at V and 0 bases at J; junction bases unmatched: 3. The CDR3 loop reads CASSGGLASSYEQYF. The CDR3 coding sequence is TGTGCCAGCAGCGGGGGACTAGCGAGCTCCTACGAGCAGTACTTC.

Turning to this clone: Given a far larger clone just one base away, this is likely a sequencing read error. This rearrangement joins TRBV23-1 to TRBJ2-7; D remains unclear. TRBV23-1 is an ORF, with its function uncertain. This CDR3 spans 13 amino acids. CDR3 sequence: CVSIEGIPYEQYF. As DNA, the CDR3 is TGCGTCAGCATTGAAGGGATCCCCTACGAGCAGTACTTC.